A few counts support the clone carrying this T cell receptor (beta chain). Its antigen is unidentified. This sample is part of a study of T cells in Graves' hyperthyroidism and ophthalmopathy. Study-wide findings and caveats: Within blood appeared most thyroid clonotypes that had expanded above 0.001. Stable hyperthyroidism was told apart from ophthalmopathy by a model built on 13 V-J features. Onset of ophthalmopathy came a median 6.5 months after the model predicted it.

TCR beta CDR3 regions were amplified from RNA. TCR CDR3 regions were first amplified by RT-PCR with HTBI primers. TCRdb analysed the multiplex PCR reads with MiXCR anew, one entry per CDR3 protein. Found here are under 300,000 distinct CDR3 sequences, roughly 15% of them singletons; the top ten hold roughly 13%. In patients aged 18 to 65, hyperthyroidism was newly diagnosed, with duration under 2 months. The clonotype comes from a woman aged 40 to 50 with Graves' hyperthyroidism that later progressed to Graves' ophthalmopathy. Sequenced: blood.

The CDR3 here is CASSHDSGGTTYEQYF. CDR3 coding DNA: TGCGCCAGCAGCCACGACTCGGGCGGGACGACCTACGAGCAGTACTTC. The gene calls are TRBV5-1 and TRBJ2-7; the D gene is possibly TRBD2 (6 bases). CDR1 is SGHRS and CDR2 is YFSETQ in the germline V gene. V lost 4 bases and J 2 bases, leaving 19 bases between the germline ends. The CDR3 has 16 residues.